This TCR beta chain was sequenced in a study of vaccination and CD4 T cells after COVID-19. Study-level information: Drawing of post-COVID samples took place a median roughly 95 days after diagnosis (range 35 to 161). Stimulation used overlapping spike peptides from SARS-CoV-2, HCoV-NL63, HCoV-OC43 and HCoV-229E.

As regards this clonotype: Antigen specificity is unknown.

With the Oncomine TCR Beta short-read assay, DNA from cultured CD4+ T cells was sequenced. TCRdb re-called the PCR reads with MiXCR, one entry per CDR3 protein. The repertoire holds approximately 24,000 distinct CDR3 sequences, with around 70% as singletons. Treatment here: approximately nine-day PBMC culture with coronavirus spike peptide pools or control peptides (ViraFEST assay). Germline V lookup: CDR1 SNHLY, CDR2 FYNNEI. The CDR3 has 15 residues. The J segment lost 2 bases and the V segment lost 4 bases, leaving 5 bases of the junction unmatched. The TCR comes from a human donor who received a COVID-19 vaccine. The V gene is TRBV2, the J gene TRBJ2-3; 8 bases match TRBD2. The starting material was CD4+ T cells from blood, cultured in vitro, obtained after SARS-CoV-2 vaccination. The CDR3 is CASSVPGGVTDTQYF. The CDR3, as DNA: TGTGCCAGCAGTGTCCCCGGGGGGGTCACAGATACGCAGTATTTT.